Each of the 15 T cell receptor beta chains below was sequenced from the same sample in a study of blood T cell repertoires in COVID-19. The table came from immunoSEQ multiplex PCR; TCRdb's copy has only in-frame clones and leaves some out. The table records about 330,000 clones, around 90% of them present only once. The sequenced material came from peripheral blood. The receptors come from a man aged 30 to 39 with COVID-19, enrolled during active disease.

This chain links TRBV9 with TRBJ1-2; TRBD1 aligns across 9 bases. Germline lookup yields CDR1 SGDLS and CDR2 YYNGEE. The CDR3 has 14 residues. V lost 3 bases, J lost 7 bases, and 7 bases stayed unmatched. The CDR3 spells CASSASLGQGGYTF. The CDR3 DNA is TGTGCCAGCAGCGCCTCACTGGGACAGGGTGGCTACACCTTC.

The chain carries TRBV19 and TRBJ2-1; 7 bases agree with TRBD2. With V trimmed by 8 bases and J by 1 base, 8 bases remained unmatched. The CDR3 covers 15 residues. Germline V gene lookup returns CDR1 LNHDA and CDR2 SQIVND (reference sequence). CDR3 sequence reads: CASSPTSSSYNEQFF. As DNA, the CDR3 is TGTGCCAGTTCCCCGACTAGCAGTTCCTACAATGAGCAGTTCTTC.

This clone was picked up a small number of times. Other DNA sequences in the sample encode the same CDR3. The chain carries TRBV30 and TRBJ1-6, with D tentatively TRBD1 (6 bases). This CDR3 region has 15 residues. Germline CDR1 reads GTSNPN; CDR2 reads SVGIG (reference sequence). V was shortened by 1 base and J by 2 bases, with 9 bases between the two germline ends. The CDR3 sequence: CAWSGRTAYNSPLHF. CDR3 DNA sequence: TGTGCCTGGAGTGGAAGGACAGCCTATAATTCACCCCTCCACTTT.

This sequence joins TRBV6-5 and TRBJ1-2, with unresolved D. V gave up 0 bases and J gave up 8 bases, with 13 bases separating them. Germline V gene data show CDR1 as MNHEY and CDR2 as SVGAGI. The CDR3 is 14 amino acids. For the CDR3, the DNA is TGTGCCAGCAGTTACTCCGGGGTTTATGGGGGCTACACCTTC. Its protein is CASSYSGVYGGYTF.

This clone has a count of ten or more. The genes are TRBV29-1 and TRBJ2-1; D might be TRBD2 (5 bases). The CDR3 has 14 residues. The V and J ends lost 2 bases and 12 bases respectively, with 20 bases between them. CDR1 and CDR2 from the germline V gene are SQVTM and ANQGSEA. CDR3 DNA sequence: TGCAGCGTTGAATTGGGCCTCCACCGGGGTACGCAGTTCTTC. It yields the protein CSVELGLHRGTQFF.

Remarks on this clone: At one of its ends the junction is not consistent with the germline gene, which may arise from a read error. The chain is built from TRBV20-1 and TRBJ2-5; 9 bases agree with TRBD1. CDR1 is DFQATT, CDR2 SNEGSKA, per germline (reference sequence). This CDR3 is 11 amino acids long. The chain's CDR3 is CARDRVSDQYF. CDR3 DNA sequence: TGTGCCCGGGACAGGGTTAGCGACCAGTACTTC.

This clone was seen a single time. CDR3 sequence reads: CASSFRPGLAEIYEQYF. DNA for the CDR3: TGTGCCAGCAGCTTCAGACCGGGACTAGCGGAGATCTACGAGCAGTACTTC. The chain carries TRBV7-2 and TRBJ2-7; 11 bases map to TRBD2. The CDR3 has 17 residues. V lost 3 bases, J lost 3 bases, and 10 bases stayed unmatched. The germline CDR1 and CDR2 sequences are SGHTA and FQGNSA.

The V and J genes are TRBV29-1 and TRBJ1-1; 8 nucleotides line up with TRBD1. CDR1 SQVTM and CDR2 ANQGSEA come from the germline V gene. The V segment lost 5 bases and the J segment 1 base; nucleotides outside the gene matches: 6. CDR3 size: 14 residues. This CDR3 is CSVYQGTGNTEAFF. As DNA, the CDR3 is TGCAGCGTTTATCAAGGGACAGGGAACACTGAAGCTTTCTTT.

This clone was seen only a few times. V gene TRBV29-1 combines with J gene TRBJ1-5; a possible D gene is TRBD1 (5 bases). Germline V gives CDR1 SQVTM, CDR2 ANQGSEA. V lost 2 bases and J lost 6, with 14 bases in between. The CDR3 loop spans 14 amino acids. As DNA, the CDR3 is TGCAGCGTTGAACTCGGGGGAGTCGGTCAGCCCCAGCATTTT. Its translation is CSVELGGVGQPQHF.

The J gene is TRBJ2-3, the V gene TRBV18; no firm D call. CDR1 and CDR2 from the germline V gene are KGHSH and LQKENI. This CDR3 comprises 14 residues. Trimming stripped 4 bases from V and 2 bases from J, with 10 bases between. The CDR3 spells CASSQQQYTDTQYF. The CDR3 region has the DNA TGTGCCAGCTCACAACAGCAATACACAGATACGCAGTATTTT.

The chain carries TRBV9 and TRBJ1-1; a weak D match, TRBD1 (6 bases). The length of the CDR3 is 13 residues. Germline V gene lookup returns CDR1 SGDLS and CDR2 YYNGEE. Trimming took 6 bases from V and 4 from J, leaving 13 bases between them. The CDR3 sequence is CASNLQGTTEAFF. The CDR3 bases are TGTGCCAGCAACCTACAGGGTACCACTGAAGCTTTCTTT. Complete variable domain (other parts from reference TRBV9 and TRBJ1-1): DSGVTQTPKHLITATGQRVTLRCSPRSGDLSVYWYQQSLDQGLQFLIQYYNGEERAKGNILERFSAQQFPDLHSELNLSSLELGDSALYFCASNLQGTTEAFFGQGTRLTVV.

The V call is TRBV7-9, the J call TRBJ1-1; no reliable D call. Germline V gene data show CDR1 as SEHNR and CDR2 as FQNEAQ (reference sequence). The CDR3 runs 13 residues. Trimming cost V 8 bases and J 1 base, with 11 bases left between them. Here the CDR3 reads CASPSSPNTEAFF. The CDR3 DNA sequence: TGTGCCAGCCCCTCCTCCCCGAACACTGAAGCTTTCTTT.

CDR3 protein: CASSSLSPSYEQYF. As DNA, the CDR3 is TGTGCCAGCAGTTCGTTAAGCCCGTCCTACGAGCAGTACTTC. J is TRBJ2-7 and V is TRBV6-2 or TRBV6-3; D uncertain. V was pared by 4 bases and J by 1 base, with 11 bases between. Per germline, CDR1 MNHEY and CDR2 SVGEGT. This CDR3 comprises 14 residues.

The chain uses TRBV5-4 and TRBJ1-1, with D perhaps matching TRBD1 (6 bases). Per the germline V gene, CDR1 is SGHNT and CDR2 is YYREEE (reference sequence). The CDR3 has 16 residues. V lost 4 bases and J 0 bases, leaving 16 bases between the germline ends. The DNA for the CDR3 is TGTGCCAGCAGCATGGGTGGACAGCAAATGAACACTGAAGCTTTCTTT. Translated, it gives CASSMGGQQMNTEAFF.

This clone was counted between two and nine times. V gene TRBV28 combines with J gene TRBJ1-6; TRBD1 matches 10 bases. The CDR3 spans 16 residues. The V segment lost 6 bases and the J segment 6 bases; nucleotides outside the gene matches: 8. The germline gives CDR1 MDHEN, CDR2 SYDVKM. The CDR3 here is CASSEGTGVLNSPLHF. DNA of the CDR3: TGTGCCAGCAGCGAAGGGACAGGGGTGCTTAATTCACCCCTCCACTTT.